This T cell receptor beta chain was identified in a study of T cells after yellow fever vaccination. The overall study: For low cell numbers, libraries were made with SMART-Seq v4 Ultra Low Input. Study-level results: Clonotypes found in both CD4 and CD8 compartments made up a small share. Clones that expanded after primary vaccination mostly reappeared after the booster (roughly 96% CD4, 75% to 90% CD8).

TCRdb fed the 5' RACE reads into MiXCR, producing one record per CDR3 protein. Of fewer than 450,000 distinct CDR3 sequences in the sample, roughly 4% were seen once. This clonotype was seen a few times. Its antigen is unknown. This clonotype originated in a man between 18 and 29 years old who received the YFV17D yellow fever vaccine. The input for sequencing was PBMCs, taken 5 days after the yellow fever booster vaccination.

CDR3 nucleotides: TGCGCCAGCAGCCAAGATACGCCAGAAAGATTATATGGCTACACCTTC. This translates into CASSQDTPERLYGYTF. This chain uses TRBV4-3 with TRBJ1-2, with no clear D. Trimming cost V 0 bases and J 5 bases, with 16 bases left between them. CDR1 and CDR2 from the germline V gene are LGHNA and YSLEER. The CDR3 covers 16 residues.